The T cell receptor (beta chain) described here comes from a study of blood T cell repertoires in COVID-19. Study at large: Collection of acute and convalescent COVID-19 samples took place in the United States, Italy and Spain.

Assay: immunoSEQ multiplex PCR; the TCRdb copy retains only in-frame clones and omits some. The sample lists 110,000 to 150,000 clones, 78% occurring once. CDR3 length: 13 residues. V gave up 6 bases and J gave up 6 bases; unmatched junction bases: 7. From germline, CDR1 is MNHEY and CDR2 SVGAGI. The TCR comes from a woman in her forties or fifties who had recovered from COVID-19. The sequenced sample consisted of PBMCs or T cells enriched from blood (not recorded which). The gene calls are TRBV6-5 and TRBJ1-2; 7 bases line up with TRBD1. CDR3 bases: TGTGCCAGCAGGAAGATACAGGGGAATGGCTACACCTTC. Translating gives CASRKIQGNGYTF.